These 5 T cell receptor beta chains came from one sample sequenced in a study of blood T cells in healthy people across ages. For the second PCR, which ran for 7 to 11 cycles, a sample-barcoded 5' primer and a J-beta primer mix were used. TCRdb re-analysed the 5' RACE reads in MiXCR, keeping a single row per CDR3 protein. The sample shows around 820,000 distinct CDR3 sequences, approximately 25% of them seen only once. The data also belong to a second study, concerning T cells of mothers and their children.

Material for sequencing was blood. These receptors were taken from a boy younger than 18 in good health.

This clonotype was seen only a few times. The chain has TRBV2 and TRBJ2-7, with no clear D. Between the trimmed V and J ends, which lost 3 bases and 4 bases, there was a span of 13 bases. This CDR3 has 14 amino acids. Germline V gene sequence: CDR1 SNHLY, CDR2 FYNNEI. This CDR3 is CASSDYGVDYEQYF. As DNA, the CDR3 is TGTGCCAGCAGTGATTATGGGGTTGATTACGAGCAGTACTTC.

The V call is TRBV6-2 or TRBV6-3, the J call TRBJ2-4; 9 nucleotides agree with TRBD1. CDR1 is MNHEY, CDR2 SVGEGT, per germline. CDR3 length: 14 amino acids. Trimming removed 2 bases from V and 9 bases from J; junction bases left unmatched: 5. CDR3 DNA sequence: TGTGCCAGCAGTTACGACAGGGGGGTGGTCATTCAGTACTTC. Amino acids: CASSYDRGVVIQYF.

This chain uses TRBV6-6 with TRBJ2-3, with 10 bases aligning to TRBD2. The V segment lost 5 bases and the J segment 7 bases; nucleotides outside the gene matches: 9. Germline V gene sequence: CDR1 MNHNY, CDR2 SVGAGI (reference sequence). The CDR3 consists of 15 residues. The CDR3 is CASSLRSGRFHTQYF. The DNA for the CDR3 is TGTGCCAGCAGTCTACGTAGCGGGAGGTTCCATACGCAGTATTTT.

On this clonotype: The germline gene is not matched at one end of the junction; a read error may be the cause. J is TRBJ2-4 and V is TRBV4-2; 7 bases map to TRBD2. Per germline, CDR1 LGHNA and CDR2 YNFKEQ. The CDR3 is 14 residues long. CDR3 amino acids: CASSQAPGGDIQYF. CDR3 nucleotides: TGTGCCAGCAGTCAAGCCCCGGGGGGAGACATTCAGTACTTC.

The gene calls are TRBV7-2 and TRBJ2-1; 13 nucleotides line up with TRBD2. With 3 bases clipped from V and 9 bases from J, the junction kept 8 bases outside the gene matches. Germline CDR1 is SGHTA and CDR2 is FQGNSA. The length of the CDR3 is 16 residues. As DNA, the CDR3 is TGTGCCAGCAGCTTTGTAACTAGCGGGGGGGCCGGTGAGCAGTTCTTC. Its translation: CASSFVTSGGAGEQFF. The whole variable domain, remainder taken from reference TRBV7-2 and TRBJ2-1, is GAGVSQSPSNKVTEKGKDVELRCDPISGHTALYWYRQSLGQGLEFLIYFQGNSAPDKSGLPSDRFSAERTGGSVSTLTIQRTQQEDSAVYLCASSFVTSGGAGEQFFGPGTRLTVL.